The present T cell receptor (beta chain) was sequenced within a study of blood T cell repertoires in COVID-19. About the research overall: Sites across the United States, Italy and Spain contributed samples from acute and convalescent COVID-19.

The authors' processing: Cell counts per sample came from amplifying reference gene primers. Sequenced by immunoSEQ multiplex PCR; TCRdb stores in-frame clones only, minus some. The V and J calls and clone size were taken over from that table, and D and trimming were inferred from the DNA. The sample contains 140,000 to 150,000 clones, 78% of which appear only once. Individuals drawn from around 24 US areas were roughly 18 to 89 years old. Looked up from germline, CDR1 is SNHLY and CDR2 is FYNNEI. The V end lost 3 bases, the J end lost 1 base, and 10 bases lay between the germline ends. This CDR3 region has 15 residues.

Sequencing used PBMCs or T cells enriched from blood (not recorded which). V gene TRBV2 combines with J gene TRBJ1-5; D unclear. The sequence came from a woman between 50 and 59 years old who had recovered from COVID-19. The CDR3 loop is CASSERVMSNQPQHF. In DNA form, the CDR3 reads TGTGCCAGCAGTGAGAGGGTGATGAGCAATCAGCCCCAGCATTTT.